This record concerns one T cell receptor (beta chain) sequence. Its cognate antigen is unknown. This specimen belongs to a study of identical twins. Study results and caveats: Abundant beta clonotypes from cord blood had fewer insertions, unlike memory repertoires, which showed none.

Via MiXCR, TCRdb re-called the 5' RACE reads, giving one row per CDR3 protein. This sample carries about 470,000 distinct CDR3 sequences, roughly 26% of them seen once, and the ten largest clones take around 3%. The data were also submitted as part of a second study, on T cells expressing NK-cell markers. That study reports: Sorted T-cell subsets CD3+CD56+NKG2C+, CD3+CD56+NKG2C- and CD3+CD56-NKG2C+ were TCR beta-sequenced. Sequencing covered eight donors, seven HCMV-seropositive and one seronegative. It is unclear if expanded NKG2C-expressing clones target HCMV antigens.

This TCR derives from a woman aged 18-35 years in good health. Source material: CD4+ T cells sorted from blood.

CDR3 loop: CASSSRLAGGMKTQYF. In DNA, the CDR3 is TGTGCCAGCAGTTCTAGACTAGCGGGGGGGATGAAGACCCAGTACTTC. This chain links TRBV2 with TRBJ2-5; 14 bases are shared with TRBD2. The germline CDR1 and CDR2 sequences are SNHLY and FYNNEI. The CDR3 is made up of 16 amino acids. With 5 bases clipped from V and 6 bases from J, the junction kept 8 bases outside the gene matches.